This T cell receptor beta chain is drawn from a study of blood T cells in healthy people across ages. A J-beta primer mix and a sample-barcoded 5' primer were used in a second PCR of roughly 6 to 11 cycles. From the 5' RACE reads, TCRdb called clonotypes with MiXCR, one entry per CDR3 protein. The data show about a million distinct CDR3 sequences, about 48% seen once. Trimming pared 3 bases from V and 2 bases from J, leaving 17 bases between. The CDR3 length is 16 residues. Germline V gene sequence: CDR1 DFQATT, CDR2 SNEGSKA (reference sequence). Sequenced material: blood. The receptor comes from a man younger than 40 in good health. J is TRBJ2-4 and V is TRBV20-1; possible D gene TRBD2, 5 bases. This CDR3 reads CSASGLRGLTKNIQYF. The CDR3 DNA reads TGCAGTGCTAGTGGTCTACGGGGTCTAACCAAAAACATTCAGTACTTC.